This TCR beta chain is from a study of T cell repertoires in cytomegalovirus infection. Study details: Evidence of both CMV infection and a matching HLA type came from public TCR beta signatures.

Study results and caveats: CMV-specific TCR beta clonotypes restricted by HLA-C were the ones dominating the ex vivo response. Cumulative public TCR beta family frequency identified CMV carriers with the relevant HLA.

With respect to this clonotype: Its matching antigen is unknown.

The CDR3 spans 10 residues. Trimming pared 6 bases from V and 5 bases from J, leaving 2 bases between. Germline V gene sequence: CDR1 SNHLY, CDR2 FYNNEI. TCRdb fed the reads into MiXCR, producing one record per CDR3 protein. Of tens of thousands of distinct CDR3 sequences detected, around a fifth appear once; the ten largest clones hold around 67%. This sequence was found in a human donor in good health (CMV status not recorded). Some clones in this sample may be carry-over from other donors' samples. This chain uses TRBV2 with TRBJ2-1; D not certain. The sequencing here drew on CD8+ T cells from cultured PBMCs, taken from culture after CMV antigen stimulation. The CDR3 coding sequence is TGTGCCAGCAGAAACAATGAGCAGTTCTTC. This translates into CASRNNEQFF.